The present T cell receptor (beta chain) was sequenced within a study of OX40 agonist ivuxolimab in advanced cancers. The V gene's germline CDR1 is LNHNV and CDR2 YYDKDF (reference sequence). After removal of 5 bases from V and 0 bases from J, the junction contained 6 bases not matched to a gene. The CDR3 runs 15 residues. In the case of this clone: Other nucleotide sequences in the sample specify the same CDR3.

Assay used: immunoSEQ multiplex PCR; TCRdb lists only in-frame clones, some missing. The sample has around 40,000 clones, approximately 82% seen once. The sequences come from CD4+ or CD8+ T cells sorted from blood, collected in a trial of the OX40 agonist ivuxolimab. J is TRBJ2-7 and V is TRBV15, with 8 bases lining up with TRBD1. This clonotype was sampled from an adult with an advanced solid tumor such as melanoma, head and neck, liver or kidney cancer. The DNA for the CDR3 is TGTGCCACCAGCCGAGGACAGGGCTCCTCCTACGAGCAGTACTTC. Its protein is CATSRGQGSSYEQYF.